The 14 T cell receptor beta chains presented below share a single source sample, sequenced in a study of T-cell reconstitution after alpha-beta-depleted transplantation in children. Unique molecular identifiers were incorporated into the prepared TCRbeta library. From the PCR reads, TCRdb called clonotypes with MiXCR, one entry per CDR3 protein. The sample includes around 370,000 distinct CDR3 sequences, under 13% of them seen just once. The sample here was PBMCs from the stem cell graft donor, taken from the stem cell graft. Source of these receptors: a human donor who donated a stem cell graft to a child with acute lymphoblastic leukemia.

The sample holds a few counts of this clonotype. The chain has TRBV12-3 or TRBV12-4 and TRBJ2-7, with D tentatively TRBD2 (6 bases). This CDR3 comprises 14 residues. The V end lost 3 bases, the J end lost 2 bases, and 11 bases lay between the germline ends. As DNA, the CDR3 is TGTGCCAGCAGTTTTACGTCTAGCGCCTACGAGCAGTACTTC. This encodes CASSFTSSAYEQYF.

The table lists this clonotype with a few counts. The V and J genes are TRBV5-1 and TRBJ2-7; D might be TRBD1 (5 bases). The CDR3 consists of 15 residues. Germline V gives CDR1 SGHRS, CDR2 YFSETQ. Trimming left V 4 bases short and J 1 base short, with 15 bases between. DNA of the CDR3: TGCGCCAGCAGCCGGGTTCAGGGTCTTTCCTACGAGCAGTACTTC. Translated, it gives CASSRVQGLSYEQYF.

The chain couples TRBV5-1 to TRBJ2-5; tentatively, D is TRBD1 (6 bases). The V and J ends lost 2 bases and 3 bases respectively, with 17 bases between them. The CDR3 length is 16 residues. Germline V gene lookup returns CDR1 SGHRS and CDR2 YFSETQ. The CDR3 is CASSLRPQGREETQYF. As DNA, the CDR3 is TGCGCCAGCAGCTTAAGACCTCAGGGGCGGGAAGAGACCCAGTACTTC.

This clonotype appeared many times. The rearrangement joins TRBV14 to TRBJ1-1, with D perhaps matching TRBD1 (5 bases). The CDR3 has 15 residues. Germline CDR1 and CDR2: SGHDN and FVKESK. V shed 4 bases and J shed 4 bases, with 16 bases lying between them. In DNA form, the CDR3 reads TGTGCCAGCAGCCTCACGCCAGGGTTGTTCACTGAAGCTTTCTTT. Its protein product is CASSLTPGLFTEAFF.

As for this clonotype: One end of the junction does not line up with germline, which may come from a read error. The chain is built from TRBV7-8 and TRBJ2-1, with TRBD2 matching over 8 bases. There are 17 residues in the CDR3. CDR1 and CDR2 from the germline V gene are SGHVS and FQNEAQ. The CDR3 loop is CASSFKTGLVSYNEQFF. For the CDR3, the DNA is TGTGCCAGCAGCTTTAAAACGGGACTAGTCTCCTACAATGAGCAGTTCTTT.

CDR3 DNA: TGTGCCAGCAGTTTTTATCTGGCTAATTCACCCCTCCACTTT. Residues: CASSFYLANSPLHF. This chain links TRBV12-3 or TRBV12-4 with TRBJ1-6; D gene unclear. Deletions cut 3 bases from V and 6 bases from J, with 9 bases between. The CDR3 totals 14 residues.

This clonotype turned up a few times. The chain uses TRBV24-1 and TRBJ2-2; 7 positions match TRBD1. Per the germline V gene, CDR1 is KGHDR and CDR2 is SFDVKD. The J segment lost 1 base and the V segment lost 5 bases, leaving 6 bases of the junction unmatched. This CDR3 comprises 16 residues. Here the CDR3 reads CATSGWTGLNTGELFF. The CDR3 coding sequence is TGTGCCACCAGTGGCTGGACAGGCTTGAACACCGGGGAGCTGTTTTTT.

This clonotype was seen more than once but under ten times. This chain uses TRBV5-1 with TRBJ2-2, with 7 bases matching TRBD1. V lost 3 bases and J lost 7; bases outside the gene matches: 3. The germline CDR1 and CDR2 sequences are SGHRS and YFSETQ. The CDR3 runs 13 residues. The CDR3 DNA sequence: TGCGCCAGCAGCTGGGACAGTGGCGGGGAGCTGTTTTTT. This gives the protein CASSWDSGGELFF.

The V call is TRBV10-3, the J call TRBJ1-6; no clear D. There are 12 residues in the CDR3. Germline CDR1 is ENHRY and CDR2 is SYGVKD. V lost 4 bases and J 8 bases, leaving 6 bases between the germline ends. For the CDR3, the DNA is TGTGCCATCAGTGGTCAGGATTCACCCCTCCACTTT. It specifies CAISGQDSPLHF.

This clonotype was picked up a small number of times. CDR3 sequence: CSARDKDQSSYEQYF. The CDR3 bases are TGCAGTGCTAGAGATAAGGACCAAAGCTCCTACGAGCAGTACTTC. The V and J genes are TRBV20-1 and TRBJ2-7; D gene uncertain. This CDR3 region has 15 residues. In germline, CDR1 is DFQATT, CDR2 SNEGSKA (reference sequence). V was shortened by 0 bases and J by 0 bases, with 12 bases between the two germline ends.

This clonotype was detected only a few times. The chain carries TRBV20-1 and TRBJ2-1; 9 bases match TRBD2. The CDR3 covers 18 residues. Trimming removed 7 bases from V and 4 bases from J; junction bases left unmatched: 20. Germline lookup yields CDR1 DFQATT and CDR2 SNEGSKA (reference sequence). The CDR3, as DNA: TGCAGTGTTCCCTCTGGGGTAGCGGGGGTCCCTACTTACAATGAGCAGTTCTTC. Its translation is CSVPSGVAGVPTYNEQFF.

As DNA, the CDR3 is TGCGCCAGCAGCTTGGAGTATGGGGACAGGGGCCCCGAGCAGTACTTC. It specifies CASSLEYGDRGPEQYF. The chain links TRBV5-1 to TRBJ2-7; TRBD1 aligns across 10 bases. Looked up from germline, CDR1 is SGHRS and CDR2 is YFSETQ. J was trimmed by 6 bases and V by 0 bases; bases with no gene match: 9. This CDR3 spans 16 amino acids.

This clonotype was observed a few times. The genes are TRBV25-1 and TRBJ2-7; no clear D. The germline V gene has CDR1 MGHDK and CDR2 SYGVNS. The CDR3 is 14 residues long. V gave up 5 bases and J gave up 0 bases, with 11 bases separating them. CDR3 amino acids: CASSRAASSYEQYF. DNA for the CDR3: TGTGCCAGCAGTCGGGCGGCCAGCTCCTACGAGCAGTACTTC.

This clonotype was seen more than once but under ten times. J is TRBJ2-3 and V is TRBV27; 10 bases align to TRBD2. CDR1 is MNHEY and CDR2 is SMNVEV in the germline V gene (reference sequence). CDR3 length: 15 residues. The V segment lost 6 bases and the J segment 2 bases; nucleotides outside the gene matches: 5. The CDR3 loop reads CASSWGLANTDTQYF. CDR3 nucleotide sequence: TGTGCCAGCAGCTGGGGACTAGCGAACACAGATACGCAGTATTTT.